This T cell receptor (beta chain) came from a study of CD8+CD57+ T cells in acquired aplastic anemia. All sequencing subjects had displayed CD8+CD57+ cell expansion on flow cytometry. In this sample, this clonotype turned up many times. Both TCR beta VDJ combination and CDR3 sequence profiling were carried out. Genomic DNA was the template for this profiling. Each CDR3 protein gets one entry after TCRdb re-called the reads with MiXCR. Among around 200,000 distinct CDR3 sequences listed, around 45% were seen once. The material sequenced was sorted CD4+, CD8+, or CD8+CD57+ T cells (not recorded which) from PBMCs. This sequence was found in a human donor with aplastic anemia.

The CDR3 DNA is TGTGCCAGCAGTGGGGCGTGGGGTGAAGAGACCCAGTACTTC. Protein: CASSGAWGEETQYF. The chain recombines TRBV11-3 with TRBJ2-5; perhaps TRBD1 as D (5 bases). Per the germline V gene, CDR1 is SGHNT and CDR2 is YENEEA. This CDR3 spans 14 amino acids. V was clipped by 6 bases and J by 3 bases, with 14 bases between them.